This T cell receptor beta chain is from a study of shared clonotypes between healthy human individuals. This CDR3 is 16 amino acids long. Deep was the level at which the assay was run. TCRdb keeps only in-frame clones here, not all; method: immunoSEQ multiplex PCR. The sample lists 2 million to 2.5 million clones, 85% to 95% occurring once. Input material: naive CD4+ T cells sorted from blood. Subset here: CD45RA+ positively selected. The genes are TRBV21-1 and TRBJ1-1; TRBD1 is taken as the D call from the table, unchecked against the DNA. TRBV21-1 represents a pseudogene. This clonotype was sampled from a man younger than 35 in good health. The CDR3 protein is CASSKGVNRGGTEAFF. CDR3 DNA: TGTGCCAGCAGCAAAGGGGTTAACAGGGGTGGGACTGAAGCTTTCTTT.